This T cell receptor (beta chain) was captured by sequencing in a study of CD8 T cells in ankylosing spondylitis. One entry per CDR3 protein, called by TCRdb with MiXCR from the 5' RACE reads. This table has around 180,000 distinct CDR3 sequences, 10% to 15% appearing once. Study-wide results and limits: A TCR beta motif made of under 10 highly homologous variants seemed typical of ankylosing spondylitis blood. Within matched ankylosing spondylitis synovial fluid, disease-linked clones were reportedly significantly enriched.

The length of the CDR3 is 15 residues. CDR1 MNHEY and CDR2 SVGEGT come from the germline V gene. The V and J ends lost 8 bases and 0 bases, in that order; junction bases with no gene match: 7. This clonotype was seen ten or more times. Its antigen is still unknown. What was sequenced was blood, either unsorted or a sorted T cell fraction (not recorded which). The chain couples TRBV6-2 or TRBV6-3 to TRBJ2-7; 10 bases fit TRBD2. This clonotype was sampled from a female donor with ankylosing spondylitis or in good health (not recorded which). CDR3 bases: TGTGCCAGCGCGGAACTAGCGGGGAGCTCCTACGAGCAGTACTTC. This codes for CASAELAGSSYEQYF.